Sequencing of this T cell receptor (beta chain) was carried out in a study of siplizumab effects on memory and regulatory T cells. Broader study findings: The alloreactive clones that mapped to unstimulated subsets made up only a minor fraction.

CDR1 is SGHRS and CDR2 is YFSETQ in the germline V gene. V shed 6 bases and J shed 2 bases, with 14 bases lying between them. This CDR3 has 14 residues. With regard to this clone: Its specificity is unknown.

Profiling relied on immunoSEQ multiplex PCR, and the TCRdb table lists in-frame clones only, not all of them. This sample carries roughly 56,000 clones, 90% to 95% of them seen once, and the ten largest clones take 30% to 40%. This sequence originates from a human donor in good health. What was sequenced was CD8+ T cells sorted from blood. The V and J genes are TRBV5-1 and TRBJ1-1, with a tentative D call TRBD1 (6 bases). DNA of the CDR3: TGCGCCAGCAACATAGGGGGTGGAAACACTGAAGCTTTCTTT. Translating gives CASNIGGGNTEAFF.